The sequence of this TCR beta chain was determined in a study of shared clonotypes between healthy human individuals. Study information: Donors consisted of a couple of women and three men between 18 and 49.

This CDR3 has 14 amino acids. CDR1 SGHNT and CDR2 YENEEA come from the germline V gene. The ends were cut back, 5 bases at V and 2 bases at J, with 10 bases in the middle. TCRdb's table, derived via immunoSEQ multiplex PCR, lists solely in-frame clones and lacks some. The sample comprises about 2.3 million clones, approximately 95% of which are singletons, and about 0.39% rests with the top ten. The material sequenced was naive CD4+ T cells from PBMCs. Subset specified: CD45RA+ positively selected. The rearrangement uses TRBV11-3 and TRBJ1-3, with a possible D match to TRBD1 (5 bases). This TCR was recovered from a man in his late teens or twenties in good health. Some clones in this sample may be carry-over from other donors' samples. Written as DNA, the CDR3 is TGTGCCAGCAGCGCAGGGTTCGCTGGAAACACCATATATTTT. This gives the protein CASSAGFAGNTIYF.